These T cell receptor beta chains were read from a single sample in a study of blood T cell repertoires in COVID-19. Repertoires were generated with immunoSEQ multiplex PCR, while TCRdb's copy carries only in-frame clones and drops some. The data hold about 95,000 clones, with approximately 84% observed a single time. The sample taken for sequencing was peripheral blood. These receptor sequences come from a man at least 80 years old with active or convalescent COVID-19. CDR3s include the opening cysteine and the closing phenylalanine or tryptophan. Each record gives: V gene, D gene, J gene, clone size, CDR3 DNA, CDR3 protein. The D gene is left open where the match is weak. The size of a clone is reported for some rows only, either as once, few or many, or as a class for expanded clones.

TRBV7-9	.	TRBJ2-1	.	TGTGCCAGCAGCATAACGGGGGTCGGGAATGAGCAGTTCTTC	CASSITGVGNEQFF
TRBV28	.	TRBJ1-2	few	TGTGCCAGCAGTTATCCCCAAATCTATGGCTACACCTTC	CASSYPQIYGYTF
TRBV2	.	TRBJ2-1	.	TGTGCCAGCGGAATTCGAGGAATCTACAATGAGCAGTTCTTC	CASGIRGIYNEQFF
TRBV15	TRBD1	TRBJ1-1	.	TGTGCCACCAGCAGAGATGGACAGGCGGACACTGAAGCTTTCTTT	CATSRDGQADTEAFF
TRBV12-5	.	TRBJ2-7	.	TGTGCTAGTGGTTTGAACCTAGCCGGGGAGCAGTACTTC	CASGLNLAGEQYF
TRBV6-1	.	TRBJ2-3	.	TGTGCCAGCAGTGATTCCCCGGCGGCTAGCACAGATACGCAGTATTTT	CASSDSPAASTDTQYF
TRBV6-4	TRBD2	TRBJ2-1	.	TGTGCCAGCAGTGACTCTACTAGCGTGTTCTTC	CASSDSTSVFF
TRBV7-2	TRBD1	TRBJ1-3	once	TGTGCCAGCAGCTTAAGAGGGGGCGGGAACACCATATATTTT	CASSLRGGGNTIYF
TRBV9	.	TRBJ2-5	.	TGTGCCAGCAGCCCGACTCTGACAGTACAAGAGACCCAGTACTTC	CASSPTLTVQETQYF
TRBV27	.	TRBJ1-1	.	TGTGCCAGCAGTTTACGCCGTGGGGAGACTGAAGCTTTCTTT	CASSLRRGETEAFF
TRBV12-3/TRBV12-4	.	TRBJ1-4	few	TGTGCCAGCAGGGGCATTGATGAAAAACTGTTTTTT	CASRGIDEKLFF
TRBV18	TRBD2	TRBJ2-7	.	TGTGCCAGCTCACCAAGGAGCGGGGGGGCCATTTCAGACGAGCAGTACTTC	CASSPRSGGAISDEQYF
TRBV23-1	TRBD1	TRBJ2-2	.	TGCGCCAGCAGTCATCCCGGACAGGACGCTTCTCCCGGGGAGCTGTTTTTT	CASSHPGQDASPGELFF
TRBV5-1	.	TRBJ2-5	.	TGCGCCAGCAGCAGACAGGTTCGGGGGACCCAGTACTTC	CASSRQVRGTQYF